This TCR beta chain was identified during a study of shared clonotypes between healthy human individuals. This table comes from immunoSEQ multiplex PCR, and its TCRdb copy is limited to in-frame clones, with some not included. The table records roughly 2.1 million clones, 90% to 95% of them present only once. Overall study results and limits: The study sampled only blood, and tissue repertoires likely differ.

The naive CD8 subset, CD45RO-negative cells positively selected for CCR7, excluded terminally differentiated effector memory CD45RA+ cells. CDR1 is SGHRS and CDR2 is YFSETQ in the germline V gene. This CDR3 spans 14 amino acids. Trimming pared 5 bases from V and 7 bases from J, leaving 19 bases between. This clone appeared a single time. Its antigen remains unidentified. The chain employs TRBV5-1 and TRBJ2-7; D might be TRBD2 (6 bases). The TCR originated in a man between 18 and 29 years old in good health. Some clones in this sample may be carry-over from other donors' samples. The sequenced material came from naive CD8+ T cells from PBMCs. The chain's CDR3 is CASRWQGGTQEQYF. The CDR3 DNA reads TGCGCCAGCAGGTGGCAGGGTGGGACTCAAGAGCAGTACTTC.